The next 29 T cell receptor beta chains were all read from a single sample in a study of T cells in Graves' hyperthyroidism and ophthalmopathy. Template material for amplifying TCR beta CDR3 regions consisted of RNA transcripts. The primer set for the first-round RT-PCR of the TCR CDR3 was HTBI. TCRdb independently ran MiXCR on the multiplex PCR reads; one entry per CDR3 protein. Found here are 650,000 to 750,000 distinct CDR3 sequences, 14% of them singletons; the top ten hold roughly a tenth. The material sequenced was blood. The source is a woman aged 18 to 35 with Graves' hyperthyroidism.

The table lists this clonotype with many counts. The chain has TRBV2 and TRBJ1-2; perhaps TRBD1 as D (6 bases). The CDR3 length is 14 residues. V was trimmed by 5 bases and J by 4 bases, leaving 14 bases between them. Germline values: CDR1 SNHLY, CDR2 FYNNEI. The CDR3 reads CASSPGVGFYGYTF. For the CDR3, the DNA is TGTGCCAGCAGTCCAGGGGTAGGGTTCTATGGCTACACCTTC.

Ten or more counts support this clonotype. The chain has TRBV7-9 and TRBJ2-7; the D gene is possibly TRBD2 (6 bases). Germline V CDR1 and CDR2: SEHNR, FQNEAQ (reference sequence). With 4 bases removed from V and 2 bases from J, the gap between germline ends came to 24 bases. The CDR3 sequence is 18 residues long. The CDR3 coding sequence is TGTGCCAGCAGCTCCCTGGTTTCGCGGGGCCAAGAGACCTACGAGCAGTACTTC. Protein sequence: CASSSLVSRGQETYEQYF.

V usage is TRBV7-9 and J usage is TRBJ1-2; tentative D call: TRBD1 (5 bases). In germline, CDR1 is SEHNR, CDR2 FQNEAQ (reference sequence). V gave up 5 bases and J gave up 6 bases, with 16 bases separating them. This CDR3 is built from 14 residues. The CDR3 loop is CASSPWQGDDGYTF. DNA for the CDR3: TGTGCCAGCAGCCCCTGGCAGGGTGATGATGGCTACACCTTC.

This clonotype was picked up a small number of times. This chain connects TRBV12-3 or TRBV12-4 to TRBJ1-5; 7 nucleotides agree with TRBD1. V dropped 6 bases and J dropped 7; count of bases not matched to a gene: 9. The CDR3 extends over 14 amino acids. The CDR3 loop reads CASSATGERQPQHF. The CDR3 region has the DNA TGTGCCAGCAGCGCTACAGGGGAGAGGCAGCCCCAGCATTTT.

The table lists this clonotype with many counts. This rearrangement joins TRBV10-3 to TRBJ2-1; weak D call: TRBD1 (6 bases). Trimming left V 2 bases short and J 5 bases short, with 10 bases between. The CDR3 has 14 amino acids. Per germline, CDR1 ENHRY and CDR2 SYGVKD. CDR3 loop: CAISEEDRHNEQFF. CDR3 nucleotides: TGTGCCATCAGTGAGGAGGACAGACACAATGAGCAGTTCTTC.

This clonotype was counted a few times. This chain links TRBV4-3 with TRBJ1-2; D gene ambiguous. Looked up from germline, CDR1 is LGHNA and CDR2 is YSLEER. This CDR3 spans 14 amino acids. V was cut by 4 bases and J by 5 bases, with 14 bases left in between. CDR3 bases: TGCGCCAGCAGCCCGCTCCTAGCGGGGTATGGCTACACCTTC. Translating gives CASSPLLAGYGYTF.

This clonotype showed up just a few times. The V gene is TRBV2, the J gene TRBJ2-4, with D perhaps TRBD1 or TRBD2 (6 bases each). Between the trimmed V and J ends, which lost 2 bases and 9 bases, there was a span of 11 bases. The CDR3 contains 13 residues. Germline CDR1 reads SNHLY; CDR2 reads FYNNEI. The CDR3, as DNA: TGTGCCAGCAGTGAACAGGGGACTGGCATTCAGTACTTC. Protein: CASSEQGTGIQYF.

This chain uses TRBV7-9 with TRBJ2-7; D ambiguous. Germline CDR1 is SEHNR and CDR2 is FQNEAQ (reference sequence). The CDR3 has 12 amino acids. Trimming stripped 5 bases from V and 7 bases from J, with 12 bases between. The CDR3 nucleotides read TGTGCCAGCAGCCCCTTCGGCGATGAGCAGTACTTC. Protein sequence: CASSPFGDEQYF. Complete variable domain (other parts from reference TRBV7-9 and TRBJ2-7): DTGVSQNPRHKITKRGQNVTFRCDPISEHNRLYWYRQTLGQGPEFLTYFQNEAQLEKSRLLSDRFSAERPKGSFSTLEIQRTEQGDSAMYLCASSPFGDEQYFGPGTRLTVT.

In its sample, this clonotype was seen a few times. This CDR3 is CASSYSRVGTSGKAEQYF. Written as DNA, the CDR3 is TGTGCCAGCAGTTACTCGAGGGTTGGGACTAGCGGGAAAGCGGAACAGTACTTC. The V call is TRBV6-5, the J call TRBJ2-7, with TRBD2 identical over 13 bases. Germline CDR1 is MNHEY and CDR2 is SVGAGI. This CDR3 is built from 18 residues. The trim removed 0 bases at V and 10 bases at J, leaving 15 bases unmatched.

This clonotype was found a few times. This chain connects TRBV28 to TRBJ1-3; D gene uncertain. CDR1 and CDR2 (germline): MDHEN, SYDVKM. The V end was cut by 2 bases, the J end by 9 bases, with 11 bases between. CDR3 length equals 13 residues. The CDR3, as DNA: TGTGCCAGCAGTTTAGGGATAGGAGGCACCATATATTTT. Encoded protein: CASSLGIGGTIYF. Filled out from reference TRBV28 and TRBJ1-3, the complete variable domain reads DVKVTQSSRYLVKRTGEKVFLECVQDMDHENMFWYRQDPGLGLRLIYFSYDVKMKEKGDIPEGYSVSREKKERFSLILESASTNQTSMYLCASSLGIGGTIYFGEGSWLTVV.

At least ten counts were recorded for this clonotype. The chain combines TRBV2 with TRBJ2-5; 10 nucleotides agree with TRBD2. The germline gives CDR1 SNHLY, CDR2 FYNNEI. J was trimmed by 5 bases and V by 2 bases; bases with no gene match: 11. The CDR3 consists of 17 residues. This CDR3 is CASSELAGGPMRETQYF. In nucleotides, the CDR3 is TGTGCCAGCAGTGAATTAGCGGGAGGCCCGATGAGGGAGACCCAGTACTTC.

Many counts were recorded for this clonotype. The V and J genes are TRBV7-9 and TRBJ2-7; D possibly corresponds to TRBD2 (6 bases). Trimming stripped 5 bases from V and 2 bases from J, with 13 bases between. The CDR3 is 14 amino acids. The germline V gene encodes CDR1 SEHNR and CDR2 FQNEAQ (reference sequence). The CDR3 loop reads CASSLSGPAYEQYF. The CDR3 nucleotides read TGTGCCAGCAGCCTGAGCGGGCCAGCCTACGAGCAGTACTTC.

This clonotype has a handful of counts. The V and J genes are TRBV20-1 and TRBJ2-1; 7 nucleotides agree with TRBD2. Germline lookup yields CDR1 DFQATT and CDR2 SNEGSKA (reference sequence). This CDR3 spans 15 amino acids. V was pared by 2 bases and J by 4 bases, with 8 bases of the junction left unmatched. The CDR3 sequence: CSARPSSGDYNEQFF. The CDR3 bases are TGCAGTGCTAGACCCTCGAGCGGGGATTACAATGAGCAGTTCTTC.

This clonotype was seen a few times. The chain recombines TRBV7-8 with TRBJ1-5; tentatively, D is TRBD1 (6 bases). This CDR3 has 17 residues. Germline CDR1 and CDR2: SGHVS and FQNEAQ. Trimming shortened V by 4 bases and J by 1 base, and 17 bases separated the two germline ends. Here the CDR3 DNA reads TGTGCCAGCAGCTACCGACAGAACAGGGAGAGCAATCAGCCCCAGCATTTT. Encoded protein: CASSYRQNRESNQPQHF.

This clonotype has a count of ten or more. This rearrangement joins TRBV12-3 or TRBV12-4 to TRBJ2-7; tentatively, D is TRBD2 (6 bases). The CDR3 contains 15 residues. Trimming stripped 4 bases from V and 0 bases from J, with 13 bases between. The CDR3 region is CASSYLGTVSYEQYF. In DNA, the CDR3 is TGTGCCAGCAGTTATTTAGGGACTGTCTCCTACGAGCAGTACTTC.

V gene TRBV28 combines with J gene TRBJ1-4; D gene uncertain. Per germline, CDR1 MDHEN and CDR2 SYDVKM. The germline V and J ends were trimmed by 3 bases and 5 bases, with 10 bases remaining between them. This CDR3 is 14 amino acids long. Here the CDR3 DNA reads TGTGCCAGCAGTTTTGGAGGAGGCAATGAAAAACTGTTTTTT. Translating gives CASSFGGGNEKLFF.

This clonotype was detected ten times or more. The chain recombines TRBV6-2 or TRBV6-3 with TRBJ2-3; D gene unclear. The CDR3 is 14 residues long. Germline loops: CDR1 MNHEY, CDR2 SVGEGT. Trimming removed 6 bases from V and 0 bases from J, with 10 bases in between. DNA of the CDR3: TGTGCCAGCAGGGTACCGCGTAGCACAGATACGCAGTATTTT. This translates into CASRVPRSTDTQYF.

To note about this clonotype: A much bigger clone sits one base away, suggesting this may be a read error. This chain's CDR3 is CASSGGQGYLHERFF. The CDR3 bases are TGTGCCAGCAGCGGCGGACAGGGGTATCTCCATGAGCGGTTCTTC. The chain has TRBV11-1 and TRBJ2-1; TRBD1 agrees at 9 bases. The germline gives CDR1 SGHAT, CDR2 FQDESV (reference sequence). The CDR3 has 15 amino acids.

This clonotype was found a few times. The rearrangement joins TRBV6-2 or TRBV6-3 to TRBJ2-5, with D unresolved. Germline V gives CDR1 MNHEY, CDR2 SVGEGT. V was trimmed by 0 bases and J by 4 bases, leaving 12 bases between them. The CDR3 runs to 15 residues. This CDR3 is CASSYSPRLRETQYF. The DNA for the CDR3 is TGTGCCAGCAGTTACTCGCCGCGGTTGAGAGAGACCCAGTACTTC.

Turning to this clonotype: Possible read error: a much larger clone is one base away. The genes are TRBV3-1 and TRBJ1-2; D not resolved. Germline V lookup: CDR1 LGHDT, CDR2 YNNKEL (reference sequence). CDR3 length equals 14 residues. The CDR3 coding sequence is TGTGCCGGCAGCCAAGCTGCCCGGACCTATGGCTACACCTTC. Translating it yields CAGSQAARTYGYTF.

The rearrangement links TRBV7-2 to TRBJ1-1, with 8 bases fitting TRBD1. Germline assignment: CDR1 SGHTA and CDR2 FQGNSA. The CDR3 is 14 residues long. J was trimmed by 5 bases and V by 3 bases; bases with no gene match: 5. In DNA, the CDR3 is TGTGCCAGCAGCTTTCAGGGGGCCGGAACTGAAGCTTTCTTT. It specifies CASSFQGAGTEAFF.

This clonotype was observed a few times. The chain joins TRBV4-2 to TRBJ2-3; D might be TRBD2 (6 bases). Germline V lookup: CDR1 LGHNA, CDR2 YNFKEQ. V lost 1 base and J lost 6, with 8 bases in between. This CDR3 comprises 13 residues. DNA of the CDR3: TGTGCCAGCAGCCAAGGGGAGGAGGATACGCAGTATTTT. This gives the protein CASSQGEEDTQYF.

In this sample, this clonotype turned up many times. This rearrangement joins TRBV6-1 to TRBJ2-3; possibly TRBD2 for D (5 bases). With 7 bases removed from V and 2 bases from J, the gap between germline ends came to 16 bases. There are 15 residues in the CDR3. Germline CDR1 reads MNHNS; CDR2 reads SASEGT. DNA for the CDR3: TGTGCCAGCACCCTATCGCGGGCCCACACAGATACGCAGTATTTT. This gives the protein CASTLSRAHTDTQYF.

This clonotype was seen many times. The V gene is TRBV7-3, the J gene TRBJ2-3; 10 nucleotides line up with TRBD2. V lost 4 bases to trimming and J lost 1 base; unmatched junction nucleotides: 8. The CDR3 has 17 residues. Germline CDR1 is SGHTA and CDR2 is FQGTGA. The CDR3: CASSSVTLAGGTDTQYF. The CDR3 DNA reads as TGTGCCAGCAGCTCGGTAACCCTAGCGGGAGGCACAGATACGCAGTATTTT.

Details on this clonotype: A read error is possible here, since a much larger clone lies one base away. The chain employs TRBV20-1 and TRBJ2-1; 8 bases fit TRBD2. J lost 5 bases, V lost 2 bases, and 8 bases had no gene match. The CDR3 has 15 amino acids. Germline V gene lookup returns CDR1 DFQATT and CDR2 SNEGSKA (reference sequence). CDR3 protein: CSARRGLGADNEQFF. The CDR3, as DNA: TGCAGTGCTAGACGGGGACTAGGGGCGGACAATGAGCAGTTCTTC.

DNA of the CDR3: TGTGCCAGCACCAACCAAGTGACTCTAGGGGAGACCCAGTACTTC. Residues: CASTNQVTLGETQYF. The V call is TRBV6-1, the J call TRBJ2-5; D unclear. The V and J ends lost 7 bases and 5 bases respectively, with 20 bases between them. The germline V gene has CDR1 MNHNS and CDR2 SASEGT. The CDR3 has 15 residues.

On this clonotype: The conserved closing phenylalanine or tryptophan is absent in this CDR3, likely reflecting a read error. This sequence joins TRBV5-1 and TRBJ2-3; D might be TRBD1 or TRBD2, each matching 5 bases. This CDR3 is 15 amino acids long. Germline values: CDR1 SGHRS, CDR2 YFSETQ. V was cut by 7 bases and J by 0 bases, with 15 bases left in between. Here the CDR3 DNA reads TGCGCCAGCTCCCCCGGGGCTTCCAGCACAGATACGCAGTATCTT. Its translation is CASSPGASSTDTQYL.

This clonotype was seen only a few times. The chain is built from TRBV12-5 and TRBJ2-5; the D gene is possibly TRBD1 (5 bases). The germline gives CDR1 LGHNT, CDR2 FRNRAP. There are 13 residues in the CDR3. V was clipped by 4 bases and J by 3 bases, with 9 bases between them. The CDR3 spells CASGSVGEETQYF. DNA of the CDR3: TGTGCTAGTGGTTCCGTAGGGGAAGAGACCCAGTACTTC.

The rearrangement joins TRBV7-9 to TRBJ1-1; TRBD1 is a possible D gene (5 bases). CDR1 SEHNR and CDR2 FQNEAQ come from the germline V gene (reference sequence). This CDR3 is 12 amino acids long. Trimming removed 2 bases from V and 8 bases from J, with 9 bases in between. Here the CDR3 DNA reads TGTGCCAGCAGCTTAACTTCAGGGGAAGCTTTCTTT. Protein sequence: CASSLTSGEAFF.